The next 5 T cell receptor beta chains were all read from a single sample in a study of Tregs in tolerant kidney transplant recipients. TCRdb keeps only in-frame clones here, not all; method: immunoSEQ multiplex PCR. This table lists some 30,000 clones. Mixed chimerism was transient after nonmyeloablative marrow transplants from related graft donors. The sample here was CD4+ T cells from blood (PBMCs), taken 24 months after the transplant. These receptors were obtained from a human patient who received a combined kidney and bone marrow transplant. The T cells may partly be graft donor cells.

The CDR3 DNA, read in part, is TGCAGTGCTAATAGCGGGGCACCCTACGAG. It codes for CSANSGAPYE. The CDR3 in full is CSANSGAPYEQYF. This sequence joins TRBV20-1 and TRBJ2-7; 8 bases line up with TRBD2. The read ends 3 residues before the CDR3 terminus; that terminus is restored from the germline J gene. Germline V lookup: CDR1 DFQATT, CDR2 SNEGSKA (reference sequence). The CDR3 spans 13 residues. V shed 4 bases and J 2 bases; nucleotides not matched to a gene: 4.

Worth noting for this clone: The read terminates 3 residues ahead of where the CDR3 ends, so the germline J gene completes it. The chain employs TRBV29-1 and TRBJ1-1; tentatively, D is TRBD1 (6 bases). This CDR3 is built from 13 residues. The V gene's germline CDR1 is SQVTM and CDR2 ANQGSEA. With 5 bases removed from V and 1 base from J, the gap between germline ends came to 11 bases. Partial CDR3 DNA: TGCAGCGTTAAGGACAGAGGGAACACTGAA. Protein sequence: CSVKDRGNTE. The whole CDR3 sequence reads CSVKDRGNTEAFF. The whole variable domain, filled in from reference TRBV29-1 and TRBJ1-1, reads SAVISQKPSRDICQRGTSLTIQCQVDSQVTMMFWYRQQPGQSLTLIATANQGSEATYESGFVIDKFPISRPNLTFSTLTVSNMSPEDSSIYLCSVKDRGNTEAFFGQGTRLTVV.

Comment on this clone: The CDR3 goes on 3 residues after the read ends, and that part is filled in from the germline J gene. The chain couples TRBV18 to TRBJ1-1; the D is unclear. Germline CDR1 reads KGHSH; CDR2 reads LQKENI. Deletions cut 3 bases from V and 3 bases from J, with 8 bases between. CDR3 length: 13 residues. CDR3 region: CASSPKFDTEAFF. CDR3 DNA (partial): TGTGCCAGCTCACCCAAATTTGACACTGAA. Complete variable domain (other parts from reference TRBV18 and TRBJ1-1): NAGVMQNPRHLVRRRGQEARLRCSPMKGHSHVYWYRQLPEEGLKFMVYLQKENIIDESGMPKERFSAEFPKEGPSILRIQQVVRGDSAAYFCASSPKFDTEAFFGQGTRLTVV.

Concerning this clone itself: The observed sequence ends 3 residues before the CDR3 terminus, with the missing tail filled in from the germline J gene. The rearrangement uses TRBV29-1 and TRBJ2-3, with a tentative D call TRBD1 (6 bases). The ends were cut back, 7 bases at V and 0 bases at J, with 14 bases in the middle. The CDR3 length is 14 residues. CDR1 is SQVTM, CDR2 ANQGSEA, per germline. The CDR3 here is CSADRDISTDTQYF. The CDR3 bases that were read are TGCAGCGCCGACCGGGACATAAGCACAGATACG.

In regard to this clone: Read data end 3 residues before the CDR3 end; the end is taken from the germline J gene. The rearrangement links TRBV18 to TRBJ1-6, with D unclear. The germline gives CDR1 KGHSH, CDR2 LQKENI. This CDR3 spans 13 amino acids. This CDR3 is CASSPPAERPLHF. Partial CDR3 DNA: TGTGCCAGCTCACCACCTGCCGAGCGGCCC.